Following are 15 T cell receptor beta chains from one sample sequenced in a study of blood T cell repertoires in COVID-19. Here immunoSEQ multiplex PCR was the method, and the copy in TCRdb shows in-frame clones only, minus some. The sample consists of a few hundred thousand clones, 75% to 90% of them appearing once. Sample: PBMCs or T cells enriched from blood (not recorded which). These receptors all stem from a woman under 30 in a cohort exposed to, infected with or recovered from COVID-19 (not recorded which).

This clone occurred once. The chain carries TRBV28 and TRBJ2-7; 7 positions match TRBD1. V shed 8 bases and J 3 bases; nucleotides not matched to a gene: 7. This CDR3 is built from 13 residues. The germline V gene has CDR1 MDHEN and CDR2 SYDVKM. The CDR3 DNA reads TGTGCCAGCGGGTCGGGACAGAACTACGAGCAGTACTTC. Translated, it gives CASGSGQNYEQYF.

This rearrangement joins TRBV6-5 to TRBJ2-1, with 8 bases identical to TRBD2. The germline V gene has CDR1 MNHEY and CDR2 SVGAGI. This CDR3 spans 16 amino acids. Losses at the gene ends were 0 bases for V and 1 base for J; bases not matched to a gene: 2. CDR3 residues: CASSYSPGGSYNEQFF. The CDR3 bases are TGTGCCAGCAGTTACTCCCCGGGAGGGTCCTACAATGAGCAGTTCTTC.

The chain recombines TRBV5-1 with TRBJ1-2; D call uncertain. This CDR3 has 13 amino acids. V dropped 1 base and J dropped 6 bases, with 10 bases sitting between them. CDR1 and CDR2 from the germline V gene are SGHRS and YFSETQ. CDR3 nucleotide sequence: TGCGCCAGCAGCTTGCCGGGAGGAAATGGCTACACCTTC. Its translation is CASSLPGGNGYTF.

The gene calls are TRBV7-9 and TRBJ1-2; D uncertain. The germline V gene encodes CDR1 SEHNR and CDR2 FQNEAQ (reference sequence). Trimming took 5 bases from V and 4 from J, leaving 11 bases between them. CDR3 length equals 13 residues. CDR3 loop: CASSTAGRYGYTF. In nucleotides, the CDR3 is TGTGCCAGCAGCACAGCAGGTCGCTATGGCTACACCTTC.

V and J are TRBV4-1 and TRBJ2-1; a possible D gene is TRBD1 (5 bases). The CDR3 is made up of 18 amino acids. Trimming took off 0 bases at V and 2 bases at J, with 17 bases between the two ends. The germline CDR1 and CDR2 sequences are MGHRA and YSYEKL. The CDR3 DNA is TGCGCCAGCAGCCAAGATCCTAGGGGCCGATCGACCTACAATGAGCAGTTCTTC. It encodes CASSQDPRGRSTYNEQFF.

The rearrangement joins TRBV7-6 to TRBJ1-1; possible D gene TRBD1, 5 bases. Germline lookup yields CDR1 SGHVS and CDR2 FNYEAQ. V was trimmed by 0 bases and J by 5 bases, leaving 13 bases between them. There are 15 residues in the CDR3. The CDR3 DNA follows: TGTGCCAGCAGCTTAGCGCGGTCCGGGGGAACTGAAGCTTTCTTT. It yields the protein CASSLARSGGTEAFF.

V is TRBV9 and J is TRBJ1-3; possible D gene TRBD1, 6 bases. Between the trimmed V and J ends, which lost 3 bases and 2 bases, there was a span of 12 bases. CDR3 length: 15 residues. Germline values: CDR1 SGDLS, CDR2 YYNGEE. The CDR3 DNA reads TGTGCCAGCAGCGGTCTGGGGGGGCCTGGAAACACCATATATTTT. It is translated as CASSGLGGPGNTIYF.

The CDR3 loop reads CASSDPPGTGIDSPLHF. Written as DNA, the CDR3 is TGTGCCAGCAGTGATCCCCCCGGGACAGGGATCGATTCACCCCTCCACTTT. The genes are TRBV25-1 and TRBJ1-6; 9 nucleotides align to TRBD1. Unmatched junction bases numbered 11, after V lost 3 bases and J lost 8 bases. Germline-derived CDR1 and CDR2 are MGHDK and SYGVNS. The CDR3 sequence is 17 residues long. The complete variable domain, with remaining parts taken from reference TRBV25-1 and TRBJ1-6, reads EADIYQTPRYLVIGTGKKITLECSQTMGHDKMYWYQQDPGMELHLIHYSYGVNSTEKGDLSSESTVSRIRTEHFPLTLESARPSHTSQYLCASSDPPGTGIDSPLHFGNGTRLTVT.

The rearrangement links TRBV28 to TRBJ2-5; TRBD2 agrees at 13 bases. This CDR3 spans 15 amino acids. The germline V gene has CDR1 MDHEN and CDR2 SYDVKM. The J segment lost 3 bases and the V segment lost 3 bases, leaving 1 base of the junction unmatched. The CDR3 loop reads CASSLGLAGKETQYF. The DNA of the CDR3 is TGTGCCAGCAGTTTGGGACTAGCGGGAAAAGAGACCCAGTACTTC.

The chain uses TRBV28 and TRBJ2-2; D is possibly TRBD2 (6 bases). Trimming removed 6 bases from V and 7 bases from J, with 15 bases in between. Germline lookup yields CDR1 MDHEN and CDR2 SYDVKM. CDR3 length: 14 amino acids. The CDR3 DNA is TGTGCCAGCAGCCTGCTGGGGGGTGGCGGGGAGCTGTTTTTT. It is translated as CASSLLGGGGELFF.

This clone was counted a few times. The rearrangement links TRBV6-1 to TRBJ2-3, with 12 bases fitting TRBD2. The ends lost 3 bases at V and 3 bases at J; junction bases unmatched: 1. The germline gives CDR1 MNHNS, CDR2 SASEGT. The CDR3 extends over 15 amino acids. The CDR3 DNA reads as TGTGCCAGCAGTGATCTAGCGGGGGGGACAGATACGCAGTATTTT. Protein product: CASSDLAGGTDTQYF.

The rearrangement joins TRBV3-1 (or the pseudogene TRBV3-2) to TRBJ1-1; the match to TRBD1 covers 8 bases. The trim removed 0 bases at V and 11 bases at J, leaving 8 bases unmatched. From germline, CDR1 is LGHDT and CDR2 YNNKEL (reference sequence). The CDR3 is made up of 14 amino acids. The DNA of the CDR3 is TGTGCCAGCAGCCAAGACCCCAGGGGGCGTAAGGCTTTCTTT. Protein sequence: CASSQDPRGRKAFF.

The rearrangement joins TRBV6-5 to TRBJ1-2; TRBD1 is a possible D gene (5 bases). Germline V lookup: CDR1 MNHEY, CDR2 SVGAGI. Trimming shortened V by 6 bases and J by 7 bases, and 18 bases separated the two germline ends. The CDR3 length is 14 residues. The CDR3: CASRSGDGLGGYTF. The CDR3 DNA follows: TGTGCCAGCAGGTCGGGGGATGGGTTAGGTGGCTACACCTTC.

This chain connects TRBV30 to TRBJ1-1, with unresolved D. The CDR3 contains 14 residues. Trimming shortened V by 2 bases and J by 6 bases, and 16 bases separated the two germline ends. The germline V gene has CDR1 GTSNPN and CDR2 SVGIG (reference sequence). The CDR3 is CAWSLGTGAPEAFF. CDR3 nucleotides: TGTGCCTGGAGTCTGGGTACGGGAGCCCCTGAAGCTTTCTTT.

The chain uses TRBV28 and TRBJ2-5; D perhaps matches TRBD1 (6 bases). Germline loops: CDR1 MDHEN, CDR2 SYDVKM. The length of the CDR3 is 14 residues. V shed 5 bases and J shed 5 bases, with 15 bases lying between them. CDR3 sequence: CASSTTGLRETQYF. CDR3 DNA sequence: TGTGCCAGCAGTACCACAGGGCTGAGGGAGACCCAGTACTTC.